Listed here are 7 T cell receptor beta chains from one sample, sequenced in a study of T cell changes during pregnancy in multiple sclerosis. The assay was immunoSEQ multiplex PCR, and TCRdb's table has in-frame clones only and misses some. The sample carries about 70,000 clones, approximately 94% recorded once. The material sequenced was peripheral blood, taken in the third trimester of pregnancy. The receptors come from a female donor with multiple sclerosis, enrolled in a pregnancy study.

The chain is built from TRBV10-3 and TRBJ1-5; the match to TRBD1 covers 8 bases. This CDR3 region has 14 residues. From germline, CDR1 is ENHRY and CDR2 SYGVKD. V gave up 5 bases and J gave up 4 bases; unmatched junction bases: 4. The CDR3 loop is CAISSDRENQPQHF. CDR3 DNA sequence: TGTGCCATCAGTTCGGACAGGGAGAATCAGCCCCAGCATTTT.

The J gene is TRBJ2-1, the V gene TRBV6-1; 7 bases agree with TRBD1. V lost 7 bases and J lost 3; bases outside the gene matches: 9. Germline CDR1 MNHNS, CDR2 SASEGT. The CDR3 extends over 15 amino acids. The CDR3 protein is CASTSRGSHYNEQFF. The CDR3 nucleotides are TGTGCCAGCACCTCCAGGGGGTCTCACTACAATGAGCAGTTCTTC.

The V gene is TRBV5-4, the J gene TRBJ1-4; 11 positions match TRBD1. The CDR3 runs to 14 residues. Germline CDR1 is SGHNT and CDR2 is YYREEE (reference sequence). J lost 8 bases, V lost 4 bases, and 4 bases had no gene match. The CDR3 nucleotides are TGTGCCAGCAGCCAGGACAGGGGGCTCGAAAAACTGTTTTTT. Amino acids: CASSQDRGLEKLFF. Supplemented by reference TRBV5-4 and TRBJ1-4, the full variable domain reads ETGVTQSPTHLIKTRGQQVTLRCSSQSGHNTVSWYQQALGQGPQFIFQYYREEENGRGNFPPRFSGLQFPNYSSELNVNALELDDSALYLCASSQDRGLEKLFFGSGTQLSVL.

The chain carries TRBV6-6 and TRBJ1-4; D might be TRBD1 (5 bases). Germline V gene sequence: CDR1 MNHNY, CDR2 SVGAGI (reference sequence). The CDR3 consists of 14 residues. V was shortened by 6 bases and J by 0 bases, with 8 bases between the two germline ends. The CDR3 bases are TGTGCCAGCAGGACAGAAGCAACTAATGAAAAACTGTTTTTT. Its translation is CASRTEATNEKLFF.

The V and J genes are TRBV6-5 and TRBJ2-7; 10 positions agree with TRBD1. CDR1 is MNHEY and CDR2 is SVGAGI in the germline V gene. The CDR3 extends over 13 amino acids. With V trimmed by 6 bases and J by 4 bases, 3 bases remained unmatched. The CDR3 here is CASSWDRGYEQYF. For the CDR3, the DNA is TGTGCCAGCAGCTGGGACAGGGGATACGAGCAGTACTTC.

The V gene is TRBV6-5, the J gene TRBJ1-2, with TRBD1 matching 10 bases. V trimming: 1 base; J trimming: 5 bases; junction bases outside the gene matches: 1. Germline CDR1 and CDR2: MNHEY and SVGAGI. The CDR3 runs to 14 residues. CDR3 sequence reads: CASSYWDRGYGYTF. The CDR3 DNA reads as TGTGCCAGCAGTTACTGGGACAGGGGTTATGGCTACACCTTC.

The CDR3 here is CASSPQGAGQETQYF. In DNA form, the CDR3 reads TGTGCCAGCAGCCCTCAGGGGGCAGGGCAAGAGACCCAGTACTTC. This chain joins TRBV7-2 and TRBJ2-5; 8 nucleotides line up with TRBD1. The germline V gene encodes CDR1 SGHTA and CDR2 FQGNSA. The CDR3 sequence is 15 residues long. Unmatched junction bases numbered 7, after V lost 5 bases and J lost 2 bases.